The rows below give T cell receptor beta chains drawn from one sample of a study of CD8 T cells in ankylosing spondylitis. In TCRdb, the 5' RACE reads were re-called with MiXCR into one record per CDR3 protein. Of 150,000 to 200,000 distinct CDR3 sequences detected, roughly 18% appear once; the ten largest clones hold 4.3%. The material sequenced was blood, either unsorted or a sorted T cell fraction (not recorded which). The receptors were gathered from a male donor under 30 with ankylosing spondylitis or in good health (not recorded which). The CDR3 runs from the conserved cysteine through the conserved F or W. A D gene is named only where the DNA matches it firmly. A clone size is listed for some rows: how often the clone was seen (once, few, many), or a class if it is expanded.

many,TRBJ2-1,TRBD2,TRBV20-1,CSASGGGTSGIDEQFF,TGCAGTGCTTCCGGGGGCGGGACTAGCGGGATAGATGAGCAGTTCTTC
few,TRBJ2-1,.,TRBV29-1,CSVVGGTSDEQFF,TGCAGCGTGGTGGGGGGCACGAGCGATGAGCAGTTCTTC
few,TRBJ1-4,TRBD1,TRBV29-1,CSVVTGGEGLFF,TGCAGCGTTGTGACAGGGGGCGAGGGACTGTTTTTT
many,TRBJ1-5,TRBD1,TRBV4-1,CASSQGTGVLQPQHF,TGCGCCAGCAGCCAGGGGACAGGGGTCCTTCAGCCCCAGCATTTT
many,TRBJ2-1,TRBD2,TRBV25-1,CASSGTSGNEQFF,TGTGCCAGCAGTGGGACTAGCGGAAATGAGCAGTTCTTC
many,TRBJ1-1,TRBD1,TRBV20-1,CSAPNPRTGRYTEAFF,TGCAGTGCCCCCAACCCCCGGACAGGGAGGTACACTGAAGCTTTCTTT
once,TRBJ2-2,TRBD1,TRBV7-2,CASSTEGATNTGELFF,TGTGCCAGCAGCACTGAGGGGGCAACGAACACCGGGGAGCTGTTTTTT
many,TRBJ1-2,TRBD1,TRBV29-1,CSIRTGITYGYTF,TGCAGCATACGGACAGGGATTACCTATGGCTACACCTTC
many,TRBJ1-2,.,TRBV6-2/TRBV6-3,CASSYKSRRHYGYTF,TGTGCCAGCAGTTACAAGTCCAGGCGGCACTATGGCTACACCTTC
few,TRBJ2-1,.,TRBV29-1,CSVPVRGPYNEQFF,TGCAGCGTCCCCGTCAGGGGTCCCTACAATGAGCAGTTCTTC
many,TRBJ2-7,.,TRBV27,CASSLRGSHEQYF,TGTGCCAGCAGTTTAAGGGGGTCCCACGAGCAGTACTTC
many,TRBJ2-1,TRBD2,TRBV5-1,CASSLSAGVSYNEQFF,TGCGCCAGCAGCTTGAGTGCGGGAGTCTCCTACAATGAGCAGTTCTTC
.,TRBJ2-5,.,TRBV29-1,CSVDRGAGETQYF,TGCAGCGTTGACAGGGGCGCGGGAGAGACCCAGTACTTC
many,TRBJ2-6,.,TRBV28,CASSFQGLSGANVLTF,TGTGCCAGCAGTTTTCAGGGGCTCTCTGGGGCCAACGTCCTGACTTTC
many,TRBJ2-1,.,TRBV20-1,CSALGQRSPYNEQFF,TGCAGTGCTCTAGGACAGCGATCCCCCTACAATGAGCAGTTCTTC
.,TRBJ2-1,TRBD2,TRBV20-1,CSARETSGTGSGGYNEQFF,TGCAGTGCCCGAGAGACTAGCGGGACAGGAAGTGGTGGGTACAATGAGCAGTTCTTC
many,TRBJ2-5,TRBD2,TRBV12-3/TRBV12-4,CASSNGTSGSRETQYF,TGTGCCAGCAGTAATGGGACTAGCGGGTCTCGGGAGACCCAGTACTTC
.,TRBJ1-2,TRBD1,TRBV19,CASSPTGGGYTF,TGTGCCAGTAGCCCGACAGGGGGTGGCTACACCTTC
few,TRBJ2-1,.,TRBV20-1,CSAKGGRGNVEQFF,TGCAGTGCTAAGGGTGGCAGGGGAAACGTTGAGCAGTTCTTC
many,TRBJ1-1,.,TRBV29-1,CSEKQMNTEAFF,TGCAGCGAGAAACAGATGAACACTGAAGCTTTCTTT
few,TRBJ1-2,.,TRBV29-1,CSVEMVPPSGYTF,TGCAGCGTTGAGATGGTCCCTCCGTCAGGCTACACCTTC
many,TRBJ1-5,TRBD1,TRBV5-1,CASRRDRVNQPQHF,TGCGCCAGCCGCCGGGACAGGGTAAATCAGCCCCAGCATTTT
few,TRBJ2-7,.,TRBV25-1,CASSEQGESYEQYF,TGTGCCAGCAGTGAACAAGGGGAGTCCTACGAGCAGTACTTC
many,TRBJ2-1,TRBD2,TRBV12-3/TRBV12-4,CASSHSSGSFYEQFF,TGTGCCAGCAGTCACTCTAGCGGGAGTTTCTATGAGCAGTTCTTC
many,TRBJ2-5,.,TRBV30,CAWIQRGARETQYF,TGTGCCTGGATCCAACGCGGGGCACGTGAGACCCAGTACTTC
few,TRBJ2-2,.,TRBV4-3,CASSRGQPTGELFF,TGCGCCAGCAGCCGAGGACAGCCCACCGGGGAGCTGTTTTTT
medium-sized,TRBJ2-1,.,TRBV7-6,CASSLEGMGLEQFF,TGTGCCAGCAGCTTAGAGGGGATGGGTCTTGAGCAGTTCTTC
many,TRBJ2-5,.,TRBV19,CASSKTRETQYF,TGTGCCAGTAGTAAGACTAGAGAGACCCAGTACTTC
many,TRBJ1-6,.,TRBV6-5,CASRNGGIGSPLHF,TGTGCCAGCAGGAACGGGGGTATAGGATCACCCCTCCACTTT
many,TRBJ2-1,TRBD2,TRBV10-3,CAIRAGFQEGNEQFF,TGTGCCATCAGAGCGGGATTCCAGGAGGGCAATGAGCAGTTCTTC
few,TRBJ2-7,.,TRBV20-1,CSARPFSSYEQYF,TGCAGTGCTAGGCCCTTCAGCTCCTACGAGCAGTACTTC